This T cell receptor beta chain was sequenced during a study of blood T cell repertoires in COVID-19. Across the whole study: T cells, B-cell-depleted T cells, or PBMCs provided the cDNA or gDNA that served as material.

Germline CDR1 reads MNHEY; CDR2 reads SMNVEV (reference sequence). V dropped 10 bases and J dropped 4 bases, with 17 bases sitting between them. This CDR3 spans 13 amino acids. In the original analysis: Amplification from reference gene primers served as the basis for estimated nucleated cell counts. Assay used: immunoSEQ multiplex PCR; TCRdb lists only in-frame clones, some missing. V, J and clone size are those of that table, while D and trimming were read from the DNA. This table has more than 100,000 clones, 71% appearing once. This chain connects TRBV27 to TRBJ2-7; tentative D call: TRBD1 (6 bases). The receptor comes from a human donor with acute or convalescent COVID-19. The donor label of this sample is uncertain. Sequencing used peripheral blood. CDR3 sequence (DNA): TGTGCCACCTCAGGGGCATGGGGGTACGAGCAGTACTTC. Protein: CATSGAWGYEQYF.